This paragraph covers one T cell receptor (beta chain) sequence. Antigen unknown. This sample stems from a study of cytomegalovirus exposure and HLA in healthy donors. PCR was performed using 60 Vbeta and 13 Jbeta primers. TCRdb's copy holds only in-frame clones and misses some; the assay was immunoSEQ multiplex PCR. This table has 110,000 to 150,000 clones, 80% to 90% appearing once. V dropped 0 bases and J dropped 2 bases, with 10 bases sitting between them. The CDR3 is made up of 15 amino acids. Germline-derived CDR1 and CDR2 are MNHEY and SVGAGI. Overall study results and limits: Diagnosis of cytomegalovirus status made by the classifier reportedly showed high specificity and sensitivity. CMV serostatus was the sole immune exposure information available.

The clonotype was recovered from a woman aged 40-49 years in good health and CMV-seropositive. The chain has TRBV6-5 and TRBJ2-5; D is unclear. Sequenced sample: PBMCs. In DNA, the CDR3 is TGTGCCAGCAGTTACTCGAACAGACCACAAGAGACCCAGTACTTC. Protein product: CASSYSNRPQETQYF.